Here is one T cell receptor beta chain with its context. Sequenced by immunoSEQ multiplex PCR; TCRdb stores in-frame clones only, minus some. The data show about 87,000 clones, around 75% seen once. The sample comes from a study of blood T cell repertoires in COVID-19. The CDR3 runs to 14 residues. Deletions cut 6 bases from V and 3 bases from J, with 15 bases between. Germline V gene lookup returns CDR1 DFQATT and CDR2 SNEGSKA (reference sequence). Sequenced input: peripheral blood. The clonotype originates from a woman older than 75 with active or convalescent COVID-19. The V gene is TRBV20-1, the J gene TRBJ1-5; a weak D match, TRBD1 (6 bases). The CDR3 sequence is CSASTGILNQPQHF. DNA for the CDR3: TGCAGTGCCAGTACAGGGATTCTCAATCAGCCCCAGCATTTT.